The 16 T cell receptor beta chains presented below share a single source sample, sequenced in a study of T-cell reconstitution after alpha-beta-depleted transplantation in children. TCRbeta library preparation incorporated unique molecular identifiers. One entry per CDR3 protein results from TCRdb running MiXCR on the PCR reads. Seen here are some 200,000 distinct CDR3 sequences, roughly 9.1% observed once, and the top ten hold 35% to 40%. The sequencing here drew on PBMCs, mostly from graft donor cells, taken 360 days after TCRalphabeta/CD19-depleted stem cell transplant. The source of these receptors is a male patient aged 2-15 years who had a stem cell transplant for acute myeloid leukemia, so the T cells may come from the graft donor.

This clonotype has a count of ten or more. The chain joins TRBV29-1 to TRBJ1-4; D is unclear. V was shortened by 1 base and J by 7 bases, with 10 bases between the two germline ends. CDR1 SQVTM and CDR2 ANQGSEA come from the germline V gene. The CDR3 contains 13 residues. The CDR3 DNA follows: TGCAGCGTTGAAGTGCCCTCAGGTGAAAAACTGTTTTTT. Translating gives CSVEVPSGEKLFF.

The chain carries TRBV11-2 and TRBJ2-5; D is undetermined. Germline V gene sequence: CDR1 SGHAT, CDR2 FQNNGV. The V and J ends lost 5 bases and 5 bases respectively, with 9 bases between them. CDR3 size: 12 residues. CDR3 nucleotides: TGTGCCAGCAGCCTGAACCGGGAGACCCAGTACTTC. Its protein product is CASSLNRETQYF.

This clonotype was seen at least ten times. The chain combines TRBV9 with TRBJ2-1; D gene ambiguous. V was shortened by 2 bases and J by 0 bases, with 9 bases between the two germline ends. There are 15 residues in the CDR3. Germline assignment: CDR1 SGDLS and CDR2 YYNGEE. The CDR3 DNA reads TGTGCCAGCAGCGTGGACCCTAGCTCCTACAATGAGCAGTTCTTC. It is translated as CASSVDPSSYNEQFF.

CDR3 in DNA: TGTGCCACCAGTGACCTCCCGGAGAGAGGCAATCAGCCCCAGCATTTT. Encoded protein: CATSDLPERGNQPQHF. The chain employs TRBV24-1 and TRBJ1-5; D is unclear. The V and J ends lost 4 bases and 2 bases respectively, with 14 bases between them. The germline V gene encodes CDR1 KGHDR and CDR2 SFDVKD. This CDR3 region has 16 residues.

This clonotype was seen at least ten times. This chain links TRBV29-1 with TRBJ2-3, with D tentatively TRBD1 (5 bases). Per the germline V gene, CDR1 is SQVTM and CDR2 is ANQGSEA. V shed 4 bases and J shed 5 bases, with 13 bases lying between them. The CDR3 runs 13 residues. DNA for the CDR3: TGCAGCGTTGGCTCGAATCAGGGAGATACGCAGTATTTT. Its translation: CSVGSNQGDTQYF.

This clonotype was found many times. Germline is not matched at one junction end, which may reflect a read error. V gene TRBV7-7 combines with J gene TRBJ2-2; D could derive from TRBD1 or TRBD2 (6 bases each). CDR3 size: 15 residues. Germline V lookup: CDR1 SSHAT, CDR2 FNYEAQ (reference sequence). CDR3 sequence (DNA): TGTGCTAGCAGCCCCAGGGGCGGGGACACCGGGGAGCTGTTTTTT. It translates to CASSPRGGDTGELFF.

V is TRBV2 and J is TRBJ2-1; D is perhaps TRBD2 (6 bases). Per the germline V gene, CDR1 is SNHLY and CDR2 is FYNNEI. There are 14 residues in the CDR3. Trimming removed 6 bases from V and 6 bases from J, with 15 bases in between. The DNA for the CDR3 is TGTGCCAGCAGCGGTTCTCGGGGGTCCAATGAGCAGTTCTTC. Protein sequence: CASSGSRGSNEQFF.

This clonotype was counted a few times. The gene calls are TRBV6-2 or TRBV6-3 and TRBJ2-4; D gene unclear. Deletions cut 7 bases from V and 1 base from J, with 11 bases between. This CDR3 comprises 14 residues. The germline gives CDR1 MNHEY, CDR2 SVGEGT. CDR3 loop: CASTEDWAKNIQYF. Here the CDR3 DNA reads TGTGCCAGCACCGAAGACTGGGCCAAAAACATTCAGTACTTC.

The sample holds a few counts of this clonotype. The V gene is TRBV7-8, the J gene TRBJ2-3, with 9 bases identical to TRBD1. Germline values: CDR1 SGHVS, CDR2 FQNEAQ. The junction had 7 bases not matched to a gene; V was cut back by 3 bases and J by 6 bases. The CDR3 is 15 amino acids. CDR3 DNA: TGTGCCAGCAGCTTGTTCCGGGACAGGGAGGATACGCAGTATTTT. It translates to CASSLFRDREDTQYF.

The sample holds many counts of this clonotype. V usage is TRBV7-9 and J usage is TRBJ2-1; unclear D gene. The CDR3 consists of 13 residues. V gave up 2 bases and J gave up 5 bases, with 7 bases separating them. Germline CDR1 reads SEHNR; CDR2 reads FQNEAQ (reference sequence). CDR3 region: CASSLKWDNEQFF. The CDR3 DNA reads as TGTGCCAGCAGCTTAAAGTGGGACAATGAGCAGTTCTTC.

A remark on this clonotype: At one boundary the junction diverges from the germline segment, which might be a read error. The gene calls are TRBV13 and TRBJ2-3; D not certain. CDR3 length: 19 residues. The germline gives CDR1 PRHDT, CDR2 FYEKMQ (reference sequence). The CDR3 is CASNLFDLTAVWGGDTQYF. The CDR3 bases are TGTGCCAGCAACTTATTCGACCTGACCGCAGTATGGGGTGGAGATACGCAGTATTTT.

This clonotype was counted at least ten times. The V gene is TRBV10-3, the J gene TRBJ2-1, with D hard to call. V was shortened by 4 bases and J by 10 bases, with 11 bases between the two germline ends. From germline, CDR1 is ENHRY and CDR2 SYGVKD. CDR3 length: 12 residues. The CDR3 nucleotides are TGTGCCATCAGTGCTAAGGGTCAGGAGCAGTTCTTC. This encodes CAISAKGQEQFF.

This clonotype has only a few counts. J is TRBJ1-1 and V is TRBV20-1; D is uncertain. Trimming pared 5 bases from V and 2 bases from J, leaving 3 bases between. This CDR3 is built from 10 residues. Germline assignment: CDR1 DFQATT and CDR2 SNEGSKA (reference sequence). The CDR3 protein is CSAPNTEAFF. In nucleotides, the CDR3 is TGCAGTGCTCCTAACACTGAAGCTTTCTTT.

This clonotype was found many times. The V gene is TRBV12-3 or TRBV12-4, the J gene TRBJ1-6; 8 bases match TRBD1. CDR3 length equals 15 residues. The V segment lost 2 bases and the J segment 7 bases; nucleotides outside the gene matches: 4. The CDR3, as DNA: TGTGCCAGCAGTTTATGGGGACAGGCAAATTCACCCCTCCACTTT. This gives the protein CASSLWGQANSPLHF.

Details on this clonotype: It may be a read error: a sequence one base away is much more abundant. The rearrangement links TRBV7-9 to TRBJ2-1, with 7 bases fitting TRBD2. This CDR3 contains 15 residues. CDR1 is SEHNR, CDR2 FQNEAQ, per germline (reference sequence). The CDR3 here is CASSRTRNSYNERFF. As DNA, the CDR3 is TGTGCCAGCAGCCGGACTAGGAACTCCTACAATGAGCGGTTCTTC. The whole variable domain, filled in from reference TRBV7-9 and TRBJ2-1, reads DTGVSQNPRHKITKRGQNVTFRCDPISEHNRLYWYRQTLGQGPEFLTYFQNEAQLEKSRLLSDRFSAERPKGSFSTLEIQRTEQGDSAMYLCASSRTRNSYNERFFGPGTRLTVL.

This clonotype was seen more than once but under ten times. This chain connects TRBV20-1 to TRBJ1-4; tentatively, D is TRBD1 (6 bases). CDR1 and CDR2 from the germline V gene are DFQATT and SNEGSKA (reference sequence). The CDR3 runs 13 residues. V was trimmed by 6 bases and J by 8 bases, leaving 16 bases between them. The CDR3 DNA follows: TGCAGTGCGCTGGGCCAGGGGAACGAAAAACTGTTTTTT. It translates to CSALGQGNEKLFF.